The next 9 T cell receptor beta chains were all read from a single sample in a study of blood T cell repertoires in COVID-19. Repertoires were generated with immunoSEQ multiplex PCR, while TCRdb's copy carries only in-frame clones and drops some. The sample holds about 290,000 clones, approximately 91% seen once. Sequencing was performed on peripheral blood. The receptor set was obtained from a woman aged 40 to 49 who had recovered from COVID-19.

The chain joins TRBV2 to TRBJ1-1, with D hard to call. The CDR3 length is 11 residues. In germline, CDR1 is SNHLY, CDR2 FYNNEI. V lost 10 bases to trimming and J lost 6 bases, with 12 bases between them. CDR3 loop: CATLREAEAFF. The DNA of the CDR3 is TGTGCCACCCTGCGAGAAGCTGAAGCTTTCTTT. The full variable domain, rest sourced from reference TRBV2 and TRBJ1-1, is EPEVTQTPSHQVTQMGQEVILRCVPISNHLYFYWYRQILGQKVEFLVSFYNNEISEKSEIFDDQFSVERPDGSNFTLKIRSTKLEDSAMYFCATLREAEAFFGQGTRLTVV.

V and J are TRBV18 and TRBJ2-3; 9 nucleotides agree with TRBD2. Trimming cost V 6 bases and J 6 bases; bases outside gene matches: 7. The germline gives CDR1 KGHSH, CDR2 LQKENI. The CDR3 has 14 residues. The CDR3 DNA sequence: TGTGCCAGCTCTCTTAGCGGGAGTTCGGATACGCAGTATTTT. Translation: CASSLSGSSDTQYF.

This clone appeared a single time. The chain recombines TRBV7-8 with TRBJ2-5, with 8 positions matching TRBD1. The germline V gene has CDR1 SGHVS and CDR2 FQNEAQ. The CDR3 sequence is 15 residues long. With 4 bases clipped from V and 4 bases from J, the junction kept 8 bases outside the gene matches. CDR3: CASSSFGQGSETQYF. CDR3 nucleotide sequence: TGTGCCAGCAGCTCGTTCGGACAGGGCTCAGAGACCCAGTACTTC.

V gene TRBV6-5 combines with J gene TRBJ2-7; 7 bases are shared with TRBD1. Per the germline V gene, CDR1 is MNHEY and CDR2 is SVGAGI. V dropped 6 bases and J dropped 2; count of bases not matched to a gene: 4. This CDR3 contains 13 residues. The CDR3 DNA reads as TGTGCCAGCAGGACAGGGTATACCTACGAGCAGTACTTC. Its translation: CASRTGYTYEQYF.

This clone was seen more than once but under ten times. A read error may account for a junction end that differs from germline. This sequence joins TRBV27 and TRBJ2-7; no clear D gene. This CDR3 comprises 11 residues. CDR1 is MNHEY, CDR2 SMNVEV, per germline (reference sequence). CDR3 loop: CASGFGHEQYF. CDR3 sequence (DNA): TGTGCCAGCGGTTTTGGCCACGAGCAGTACTTC.

The chain has TRBV27 and TRBJ2-3; TRBD1 matches 9 bases. J was trimmed by 15 bases and V by 3 bases; bases with no gene match: 7. This CDR3 contains 12 residues. Looked up from germline, CDR1 is MNHEY and CDR2 is SMNVEV (reference sequence). DNA of the CDR3: TGTGCCAGCAGTTTTCGGGGACAGGGCGTATATTTT. This sequence encodes CASSFRGQGVYF.

The CDR3 DNA follows: TGCGCCAGCAAGAAAGAAGGCGGGGCTGATGAAGCTTTCTTT. Residues: CASKKEGGADEAFF. This chain uses TRBV4-1 with TRBJ1-1, with a possible D match to TRBD1 (5 bases). Germline values: CDR1 MGHRA, CDR2 YSYEKL. The CDR3 is 14 amino acids. V gave up 7 bases and J gave up 7 bases, with 19 bases separating them.

V is TRBV24-1 and J is TRBJ2-3, with 9 bases lining up with TRBD2. Unmatched junction bases numbered 11, after V lost 0 bases and J lost 5 bases. Germline CDR1 KGHDR, CDR2 SFDVKD. The CDR3 extends over 18 amino acids. The CDR3 protein is CATSDLHAAGGGEDTQYF. In DNA form, the CDR3 reads TGTGCCACCAGTGATTTGCACGCGGCGGGAGGGGGGGAAGATACGCAGTATTTT.

This clone was seen a few times. V gene TRBV20-1 combines with J gene TRBJ1-2; D not certain. V was trimmed by 3 bases and J by 4 bases, leaving 12 bases between them. Looked up from germline, CDR1 is DFQATT and CDR2 is SNEGSKA (reference sequence). The CDR3 runs 13 residues. The CDR3 DNA reads as TGCAGTGCTAGTGGATCGGAGATCTATGGCTACACCTTC. Protein sequence: CSASGSEIYGYTF.